This T cell receptor (beta chain) came from a study of T cells expressing NK-cell markers. Study overall: From sorted CD3+CD56+NKG2C+, CD3+CD56+NKG2C- and CD3+CD56-NKG2C+ T cells came the TCR beta repertoires. Findings of the study overall: The CD3+CD56-NKG2C+ fraction of a few donors was likewise dominated by these clonotypes. It was still unclear whether expanded NKG2C+ T cell clones were HCMV specific.

The CDR3 totals 17 residues. Germline values: CDR1 SEHNR, CDR2 FQNEAQ (reference sequence). TCR beta cDNA was generated via 5'RACE template switching incorporating UMIs. For each CDR3 protein, TCRdb gives one entry from its re-call of the 5' RACE reads, without DNA. This table lists about 450,000 distinct CDR3 sequences. About this clonotype: The target antigen is unknown.

V gene TRBV7-9 combines with J gene TRBJ1-4; without DNA, the TCRdb call of TRBD1 cannot be checked. The source material was blood T cells: a sorted CD56 or NKG2C T cell subset, CD4+ or CD8+ T cells, or bulk PBMC T cells (not recorded which). This clonotype was obtained from a woman between 18 and 70 years old in good health. The CDR3 reads CASSSKANMGPNEKLFF. Full variable domain (rest looked up from reference TRBV7-9 and TRBJ1-4): DTGVSQNPRHKITKRGQNVTFRCDPISEHNRLYWYRQTLGQGPEFLTYFQNEAQLEKSRLLSDRFSAERPKGSFSTLEIQRTEQGDSAMYLCASSSKANMGPNEKLFFGSGTQLSVL.